These T cell receptor beta chains were read from a single sample in a study of T cell repertoires in cytomegalovirus infection. TCRdb re-derived calls from the reads in MiXCR, one entry per CDR3 protein. Found here are about 180,000 distinct CDR3 sequences, approximately 17% of them singletons; the top ten hold approximately 25%. Sequenced material: CD8+ T cells from PBMCs. The source of these receptors is a human donor in good health (CMV status not recorded). Some clones in this sample may be carry-over from other donors' samples. Both conserved end residues are part of each CDR3. Each record gives: D gene, J gene, V gene, clone size, CDR3 DNA, CDR3 protein. The D gene is left open where the match is weak. Only some rows state a clone size, as once, few, many or a class for expanded clones.

. | TRBJ2-6 | TRBV7-9 | . | TGTGCCAGCAGCGCCCAAACCGGGACGCAACCCCGAGCCAACGTCCTGACTTTC | CASSAQTGTQPRANVLTF
. | TRBJ1-1 | TRBV5-4 | . | TGTGCCAGCAGCTTGACAGTATTTCGGCCTATGAACACCGAAGCTTTCTTT | CASSLTVFRPMNTEAFF
. | TRBJ2-1 | TRBV28 | . | TGTGCCAGCAGTTTTTCCAGTACTGAGCAGTTCTTC | CASSFSSTEQFF
TRBD1 | TRBJ1-5 | TRBV12-3/TRBV12-4 | . | TGTGCCAGCAGTTTGGCTCTGGGACAGGGACAGCCCCAGCATTTT | CASSLALGQGQPQHF
TRBD1 | TRBJ2-1 | TRBV7-9 | few | TGTGCCAGCAGCTTACCGGGACAGGGGAGGAATGAGCAGTTCTTC | CASSLPGQGRNEQFF
. | TRBJ1-1 | TRBV25-1 | many | TGTGCCAGCAGTGAACTGTTAAGCACTGAAGCTTTCTTT | CASSELLSTEAFF
TRBD1 | TRBJ2-2 | TRBV4-1 | few | TGCGCCAGCAGCCAGGGGACAGGGGCGAACACCGGGGAGCTGTTTTTT | CASSQGTGANTGELFF
. | TRBJ2-7 | TRBV27 | . | TGTGCCAGCAGTCCGCAGGGAGGCCTATACACCTACGAGCAGTACTTC | CASSPQGGLYTYEQYF
. | TRBJ2-7 | TRBV28 | few | TGTGCCAGCACTTCAGGGGAATCCGGGCAGTACTTC | CASTSGESGQYF
. | TRBJ2-6 | TRBV7-2 | few | TGTGCCAGCTTTGACGGCTACTCTGGGGCCAACGTCCTGACTTTC | CASFDGYSGANVLTF
. | TRBJ1-4 | TRBV7-9 | . | TGTGCCAGCAGCTCGGGAGTCGAAAAACTGTTTTTT | CASSSGVEKLFF
TRBD2 | TRBJ2-5 | TRBV29-1 | . | TGCAGCGTACCCGGGAGGGGCGGAGAGACCCAGTACTTC | CSVPGRGGETQYF
TRBD2 | TRBJ2-5 | TRBV12-5 | . | TGTGCTAGTGGTTTGACTAGCGGGGGAGAGACCCAGTACTTC | CASGLTSGGETQYF
. | TRBJ1-4 | TRBV7-9 | few | TGTGCCAGCCAGCGGTTCGAGGTGGAAAAACTGTTTTTT | CASQRFEVEKLFF
. | TRBJ1-1 | TRBV7-9 | few | TGTGCCAGCAGCTTAGCTCGGGAGGAAGCTTTCTTT | CASSLAREEAFF
. | TRBJ2-5 | TRBV7-9 | few | TGTGCCAGCAGCTTCGCCGACAGGTTATTGCAAGAGACCCAGTACTTC | CASSFADRLLQETQYF
. | TRBJ1-5 | TRBV6-6 | few | TGTGCCAGCAGAGCAAAAACTTATAGCAATCAGCCCCAGCATTTT | CASRAKTYSNQPQHF
. | TRBJ1-2 | TRBV12-3/TRBV12-4 | few | TGTGCCAGCAGTTTTATCAGTGATGGCTACACCTTC | CASSFISDGYTF
. | TRBJ2-7 | TRBV29-1 | . | TGCAGCGTTGAAGAACGGGATTCCTACGAGCAGTACTTC | CSVEERDSYEQYF
TRBD1 | TRBJ2-3 | TRBV4-2 | few | TGTGCCAGCAGCCAAGAAGGGCAGGGGGCCAATTTCGGGGTCACAGATACGCAGTATTTT | CASSQEGQGANFGVTDTQYF
. | TRBJ1-1 | TRBV6-6 | . | TGTGCCAGCAGGACGCGCCTGAACGGTGAAGCTTTCTTT | CASRTRLNGEAFF
. | TRBJ2-6 | TRBV19 | few | TGTGCCAGTAGTGCGGACGGGCTCTCTGGGGCCAACGTCCTGACTTTC | CASSADGLSGANVLTF
. | TRBJ1-2 | TRBV7-9 | . | TGTGCCAGCAGACACGACGACAGGTCTCTTGGCTACACCTTC | CASRHDDRSLGYTF
. | TRBJ1-2 | TRBV28 | few | TGTGCGACGACCAGGGGCTGGGGCTACACCTTC | CATTRGWGYTF
. | TRBJ2-7 | TRBV29-1 | once | TGCAGCGTCGAAGGTCAGGCCCCCTACGAGCAGTACTTC | CSVEGQAPYEQYF
. | TRBJ1-1 | TRBV12-3/TRBV12-4 | . | TGTGCCAGCAGTTCCCGGGGACTGGAGAACACTGAAGCTTTCTTT | CASSSRGLENTEAFF
TRBD1 | TRBJ2-7 | TRBV6-2/TRBV6-3 | few | TGTGCCAGCAGTTACCCGTGGGACAGATCCACCGACGAGCAGTACTTC | CASSYPWDRSTDEQYF
TRBD1 | TRBJ2-2 | TRBV13 | many | TGTGCCAGCAGCTTAACAGGGGGCTTCACCGGGGAGCTGTTTTTT | CASSLTGGFTGELFF
. | TRBJ2-6 | TRBV7-3 | few | TGTGCCAGCAGCCGGGGGAACGTCCTGACTTTC | CASSRGNVLTF
. | TRBJ2-7 | TRBV6-2/TRBV6-3 | many | TGTGCCAGCAGGACCGGGCCCTCTCGGGACGAGCAGTACTTC | CASRTGPSRDEQYF
TRBD2 | TRBJ2-1 | TRBV7-3 | once | TGTGCCAGCAGCCCGTCCGGGGGGGCTCTAACCGCTGAGCAGTTCTTC | CASSPSGGALTAEQFF
. | TRBJ2-5 | TRBV28 | few | TGTGCCACGGGTCTCCTAGAATTCGAGACCCAGTACTTC | CATGLLEFETQYF
TRBD1 | TRBJ1-1 | TRBV27 | . | TGTGCCAGCGCGATCGGACAGGGAGTTACTGAAGCTTTCTTT | CASAIGQGVTEAFF
TRBD2 | TRBJ2-3 | TRBV5-8 | many | TGTGCCAGCAGCTCCCGATTAGCGGGCGTTGTTTTCTTTGATACGCAGTATTTT | CASSSRLAGVVFFDTQYF
. | TRBJ1-5 | TRBV12-3/TRBV12-4 | . | TGTGCCAGCAGTTTAGCAGGGTTCAAACAGCCCCAGCATTTT | CASSLAGFKQPQHF
. | TRBJ1-4 | TRBV7-6 | few | TGTGCCAGCACCCGGGCCGAGCCTAATGAAAAACTGTTTTTT | CASTRAEPNEKLFF